The 13 T cell receptor beta chains below come from one sample, sequenced in a study of early T cells in non-severe SARS-CoV-2 infection. TCRdb recomputed calls from the 5' RACE reads with MiXCR, one row per CDR3 protein. The top ten hold almost 8.5% of the sample, which has 40,000 to 60,000 distinct CDR3 sequences, roughly 9.8% seen once. Sequencing used whole blood. Receptors were obtained from an adult who was a healthcare worker with PCR-confirmed SARS-CoV-2 infection or an uninfected control (not recorded which).

The CDR3 DNA is TGTGCCAGTAGTCCTTACAGTGATTATAGCAATCAGCCCCAGCATTTT. It specifies CASSPYSDYSNQPQHF. The chain recombines TRBV19 with TRBJ1-5; D ambiguous. The germline CDR1 and CDR2 sequences are LNHDA and SQIVND (reference sequence). The germline V and J ends were trimmed by 5 bases and 0 bases, with 14 bases remaining between them. The CDR3 consists of 16 residues.

This clonotype was seen ten or more times. The chain joins TRBV18 to TRBJ2-7; 11 nucleotides agree with TRBD2. In germline, CDR1 is KGHSH, CDR2 LQKENI. The ends lost 4 bases at V and 5 bases at J; junction bases unmatched: 4. This CDR3 has 14 residues. The CDR3 region has the DNA TGTGCCAGCTCACTACTAGCGGGAGTGGACGAGCAGTACTTC. It specifies CASSLLAGVDEQYF.

This clonotype has more than one count but fewer than ten. The genes are TRBV4-1 and TRBJ2-1, with 16 bases aligning to TRBD2. The CDR3 runs to 20 residues. V dropped 0 bases and J dropped 5; count of bases not matched to a gene: 10. Looked up from germline, CDR1 is MGHRA and CDR2 is YSYEKL. For the CDR3, the DNA is TGCGCCAGCAGCCAAGATGGGACTAGCGGGAGGGCCACAGGCAACAATGAGCAGTTCTTC. As protein: CASSQDGTSGRATGNNEQFF.

This clonotype was detected ten times or more. DNA of the CDR3: TGTGCCAGCAGCCAAGAATCGGGACCCATGTCCTACGAGCAGTACTTC. It translates to CASSQESGPMSYEQYF. This chain links TRBV4-2 with TRBJ2-7; D assignment may be TRBD1 or TRBD2 (5 bases each). The germline V and J ends were trimmed by 0 bases and 1 base, with 13 bases remaining between them. Germline CDR1 is LGHNA and CDR2 is YNFKEQ. The CDR3 totals 16 residues.

This clonotype was observed at least ten times. This chain connects TRBV29-1 to TRBJ2-7, with D possibly matching TRBD2 (6 bases). Trimming pared 6 bases from V and 4 bases from J, leaving 13 bases between. This CDR3 contains 12 residues. The germline V gene has CDR1 SQVTM and CDR2 ANQGSEA. The CDR3 nucleotides are TGCAGCGTAGCCGGGAGTCCGTACGAGCAGTACTTC. Translation: CSVAGSPYEQYF.

J is TRBJ1-2 and V is TRBV6-2 or TRBV6-3; the match to TRBD1 covers 11 bases. V lost 2 bases to trimming and J lost 7 bases; unmatched junction nucleotides: 6. CDR3 size: 15 residues. CDR1 and CDR2 from the germline V gene are MNHEY and SVGEGT. CDR3 nucleotide sequence: TGTGCCAGCAGTTACACCGGACAGGGGGCAGGTGGCTACACCTTC. Translated: CASSYTGQGAGGYTF.

This clonotype was observed at least ten times. This sequence joins TRBV7-2 and TRBJ2-7; 8 bases are a match to TRBD1. The CDR3 spans 15 residues. With V trimmed by 5 bases and J by 3 bases, 9 bases remained unmatched. Germline V gene lookup returns CDR1 SGHTA and CDR2 FQGNSA. CDR3 in amino acids: CASSTRQGTLYEQYF. The CDR3 DNA reads as TGTGCCAGCAGCACTCGACAGGGGACCCTCTACGAGCAGTACTTC.

This clonotype was picked up many times. The CDR3 loop is CSVGIGVNTEAFF. The CDR3 DNA reads TGCAGCGTTGGAATAGGAGTGAACACTGAAGCTTTCTTT. The rearrangement uses TRBV29-1 and TRBJ1-1, with unresolved D. The CDR3 consists of 13 residues. CDR1 is SQVTM, CDR2 ANQGSEA, per germline. V was shortened by 4 bases and J by 0 bases, with 9 bases between the two germline ends.

This clonotype was seen at least ten times. The chain has TRBV6-2 or TRBV6-3 and TRBJ2-4; 10 positions match TRBD1. Unmatched junction bases numbered 17, after V lost 6 bases and J lost 0 bases. The CDR3 sequence is 20 residues long. From germline, CDR1 is MNHEY and CDR2 SVGEGT. CDR3 loop: CASRPGQGLYLNLAKNIQYF. The CDR3 DNA sequence: TGTGCCAGCAGACCGGGACAGGGGTTGTATTTGAATCTAGCCAAAAACATTCAGTACTTC.

This clonotype was counted a few times. This chain links TRBV28 with TRBJ2-2; D call uncertain. Germline V gene lookup returns CDR1 MDHEN and CDR2 SYDVKM. This CDR3 comprises 13 residues. V lost 6 bases, J lost 4 bases, and 9 bases lay in between. CDR3 amino acids: CASRRIATGELFF. CDR3 sequence (DNA): TGTGCCAGCAGGCGCATAGCCACCGGGGAGCTGTTTTTT.

This clonotype was counted between two and nine times. The chain has TRBV20-1 and TRBJ2-7; 9 positions match TRBD2. The CDR3 consists of 15 residues. Germline-derived CDR1 and CDR2 are DFQATT and SNEGSKA (reference sequence). After removal of 4 bases from V and 4 bases from J, the junction contained 11 bases not matched to a gene. CDR3 sequence (DNA): TGCAGTGCTAATAGCGGGAGCGTATTGAGGTACGAGCAGTACTTC. Amino acid sequence: CSANSGSVLRYEQYF.

This sequence joins TRBV19 and TRBJ1-1; D unclear. Trimming cost V 7 bases and J 1 base, with 10 bases left between them. Germline-derived CDR1 and CDR2 are LNHDA and SQIVND (reference sequence). CDR3 length equals 13 residues. The CDR3 DNA reads TGTGCCAGTACGGGGAATAGGAACACTGAAGCTTTCTTT. It is translated as CASTGNRNTEAFF.

The chain uses TRBV28 and TRBJ2-7; D remains ambiguous. V was pared by 1 base and J by 0 bases, with 7 bases between. Germline CDR1 reads MDHEN; CDR2 reads SYDVKM. The CDR3 has 14 amino acids. The CDR3: CASSLLWGSYEQYF. The CDR3 region has the DNA TGTGCCAGCAGTTTATTGTGGGGCTCCTACGAGCAGTACTTC.